One and the same sample provided the 29 T cell receptor beta chains below, sequenced in a study of beta chain features in type 1 diabetes. The investigators reverse transcribed all of the isolated RNA, so they sequenced expressed TCRB transcripts. Libraries were prepared by immunoSEQ multiplex PCR; TCRdb keeps only in-frame clonotypes and omits some of them. This sample carries 200,000 to 250,000 clones, roughly 9.6% of them seen once, and the ten largest clones take about 0.037%. The sequencing input was naive CD4+ T cells from blood. Every receptor here comes from a young woman in good health.

This clone has only a few counts. The CDR3 nucleotides read TGTGCCAGCAGCCGAATCGGACTGAACTCTGGAAACACCATATATTTT. Its translation is CASSRIGLNSGNTIYF. This sequence joins TRBV14 and TRBJ1-3, with D unresolved. The CDR3 is 16 amino acids. Between the trimmed V and J ends, which lost 4 bases and 0 bases, there was a span of 13 bases. Germline lookup yields CDR1 SGHDN and CDR2 FVKESK.

J is TRBJ2-3 and V is TRBV9; 11 bases line up with TRBD2. The CDR3 has 17 residues. The V and J ends lost 0 bases and 4 bases, in that order; junction bases with no gene match: 7. The germline V gene encodes CDR1 SGDLS and CDR2 YYNGEE. As DNA, the CDR3 is TGTGCCAGCAGCGTAGGACACATAGCGGGGGGGCCAGATACGCAGTATTTT. Encoded protein: CASSVGHIAGGPDTQYF.

This clone was observed a few times. The chain links TRBV27 to TRBJ2-3; D unclear. There are 13 residues in the CDR3. Trimming pared 3 bases from V and 2 bases from J, leaving 6 bases between. Germline V lookup: CDR1 MNHEY, CDR2 SMNVEV (reference sequence). The CDR3 sequence: CASSFAYTDTQYF. CDR3 nucleotides: TGTGCCAGCAGTTTCGCCTACACAGATACGCAGTATTTT.

The chain joins TRBV9 to TRBJ1-2, with a tentative D call TRBD1 (5 bases). The CDR3 is 15 amino acids. V lost 0 bases, J lost 6 bases, and 15 bases lay in between. Looked up from germline, CDR1 is SGDLS and CDR2 is YYNGEE. DNA for the CDR3: TGTGCCAGCAGCGTAGTAGGCTTCAGGGCGGATGGCTACACCTTC. Encoded protein: CASSVVGFRADGYTF.

The V call is TRBV11-2, the J call TRBJ2-5; D is unclear. The CDR3 is made up of 14 amino acids. V gave up 4 bases and J gave up 2 bases, with 11 bases separating them. CDR1 is SGHAT and CDR2 is FQNNGV in the germline V gene. The DNA for the CDR3 is TGTGCCAGCAGCTCTACCCTATCGCAAGAGACCCAGTACTTC. Its translation: CASSSTLSQETQYF. Complete variable domain (other parts from reference TRBV11-2 and TRBJ2-5): EAGVAQSPRYKIIEKRQSVAFWCNPISGHATLYWYQQILGQGPKLLIQFQNNGVVDDSQLPKDRFSAERLKGVDSTLKIQPAKLEDSAVYLCASSSTLSQETQYFGPGTRLLVL.

The chain has TRBV9 and TRBJ1-2; D is unclear. The CDR3 has 14 amino acids. The germline CDR1 and CDR2 sequences are SGDLS and YYNGEE. Between the trimmed V and J ends, which lost 4 bases and 3 bases, there was a span of 13 bases. CDR3 sequence: CASSLPRADYGYTF. The CDR3 DNA is TGTGCCAGCAGCCTCCCGAGGGCAGACTATGGCTACACCTTC.

In its sample, this clone was seen a few times. V usage is TRBV9 and J usage is TRBJ2-1; 11 nucleotides line up with TRBD2. The CDR3 runs 17 residues. V was pared by 0 bases and J by 5 bases, with 7 bases of the junction left unmatched. From germline, CDR1 is SGDLS and CDR2 YYNGEE. The CDR3 nucleotides are TGTGCCAGCAGCGTAGCAGGTAGCGGGGGGGCTAACAATGAGCAGTTCTTC. Translating it yields CASSVAGSGGANNEQFF.

The J gene is TRBJ1-1, the V gene TRBV29-1; maybe TRBD1 (6 bases). CDR1 is SQVTM, CDR2 ANQGSEA, per germline. V lost 6 bases and J lost 1, with 12 bases in between. There are 13 residues in the CDR3. CDR3 in DNA: TGCAGCGTCAGGAGGACAGCGAACACTGAAGCTTTCTTT. Translated, it gives CSVRRTANTEAFF.

This clone was seen a few times. This chain connects TRBV29-1 to TRBJ2-1, with TRBD1 matching over 9 bases. V shed 3 bases, J shed 8 bases, and the junction held 8 bases outside the gene matches. CDR1 and CDR2 (germline): SQVTM, ANQGSEA. The CDR3 covers 14 residues. CDR3 bases: TGCAGCGTTGATACCGGGACAGGGCTCGATGAGCAGTTCTTC. Translation: CSVDTGTGLDEQFF.

The rearrangement links TRBV5-6 to TRBJ1-2, with a weak D call TRBD1 (6 bases). From germline, CDR1 is SGHDT and CDR2 YYEEEE. Trimming pared 3 bases from V and 5 bases from J, leaving 14 bases between. This CDR3 comprises 14 residues. The CDR3 DNA follows: TGTGCCAGCAGCTGGGGCGTAACAGGGTATGGCTACACCTTC. It codes for CASSWGVTGYGYTF.

J is TRBJ1-1 and V is TRBV6-1, with D unresolved. Trimming removed 5 bases from V and 5 bases from J, with 15 bases in between. CDR1 and CDR2 from the germline V gene are MNHNS and SASEGT. The CDR3 runs to 14 residues. The CDR3 nucleotides are TGTGCCAGCAGTTATTTACCGGGAGGGACTGAAGCTTTCTTT. It encodes CASSYLPGGTEAFF.

The chain recombines TRBV5-1 with TRBJ2-1, with 9 bases identical to TRBD1. V lost 0 bases and J lost 0; bases outside the gene matches: 4. Germline V CDR1 and CDR2: SGHRS, YFSETQ. The CDR3 is 17 residues long. This chain's CDR3 is CASSLVPTGGSYNEQFF. CDR3 nucleotides: TGCGCCAGCAGCTTGGTCCCGACAGGGGGCTCCTACAATGAGCAGTTCTTC.

With regard to this clone: A clone one base away is much larger, so this may be a read error. The chain employs TRBV9 and TRBJ2-5; no definite D call. Germline values: CDR1 SGDLS, CDR2 YYNGEE. The CDR3 extends over 12 amino acids. The ends were cut back, 0 bases at V and 4 bases at J, with 4 bases in the middle. The CDR3 sequence is CASSVGGETQYF. In DNA, the CDR3 is TGTGCCAGCAGCGTAGGCGGAGAGACCCAGTACTTC. Using reference TRBV9 and TRBJ2-5 for the parts outside the CDR3, the full variable domain is DSGVTQTPKHLITATGQRVTLRCSPRSGDLSVYWYQQSLDQGLQFLIQYYNGEERAKGNILERFSAQQFPDLHSELNLSSLELGDSALYFCASSVGGETQYFGPGTRLLVL.

This chain connects TRBV4-1 to TRBJ1-2; tentative D call: TRBD1 (5 bases). This CDR3 contains 18 residues. CDR1 is MGHRA, CDR2 YSYEKL, per germline. Deletions cut 3 bases from V and 1 base from J, with 21 bases between. The CDR3 reads CASSHKVPGADLNYGYTF. CDR3 bases: TGCGCCAGCAGCCATAAGGTCCCTGGGGCAGATCTTAACTATGGCTACACCTTC.

The chain couples TRBV30 to TRBJ1-2; a possible D gene is TRBD1 (5 bases). Between the trimmed V and J ends, which lost 5 bases and 7 bases, there was a span of 8 bases. Germline V lookup: CDR1 GTSNPN, CDR2 SVGIG (reference sequence). This CDR3 comprises 10 residues. In DNA form, the CDR3 reads TGTGCCTGGGAACAGGCTGGCTACACCTTC. This sequence encodes CAWEQAGYTF.

The sample holds a few counts of this clone. The gene calls are TRBV18 and TRBJ2-7; the match to TRBD2 covers 7 bases. V lost 0 bases to trimming and J lost 0 bases; unmatched junction nucleotides: 5. The germline CDR1 and CDR2 sequences are KGHSH and LQKENI. The CDR3 is 16 residues long. The DNA for the CDR3 is TGTGCCAGCTCACCACCGGGGGGGGATGGCTCCTACGAGCAGTACTTC. This gives the protein CASSPPGGDGSYEQYF.

This clone has just a few counts. CDR3 DNA sequence: TGTGCCAGCTCACAACGGGAGAACACCGGGGAGCTGTTTTTT. It specifies CASSQRENTGELFF. The genes are TRBV18 and TRBJ2-2; maybe TRBD2 (5 bases). V was clipped by 4 bases and J by 1 base, with 7 bases between them. This CDR3 is built from 14 residues. Germline CDR1 KGHSH, CDR2 LQKENI.

The chain recombines TRBV2 with TRBJ2-3; D is perhaps TRBD2 (5 bases). The V and J ends lost 6 bases and 4 bases respectively, with 14 bases between them. The CDR3 covers 14 residues. CDR1 SNHLY and CDR2 FYNNEI come from the germline V gene. The CDR3 nucleotides are TGTGCCAGCAGCCTAGCCGCGATGTCAGATACGCAGTATTTT. Its translation is CASSLAAMSDTQYF.

The CDR3 spells CAWSATEDTQYF. The CDR3 bases are TGTGCCTGGAGTGCGACAGAAGATACGCAGTATTTT. This chain links TRBV30 with TRBJ2-3, with D perhaps matching TRBD1 (5 bases). This CDR3 spans 12 amino acids. Germline V lookup: CDR1 GTSNPN, CDR2 SVGIG (reference sequence). V gave up 1 base and J gave up 5 bases, with 7 bases separating them. Full variable domain (outside the CDR3, taken from reference TRBV30 and TRBJ2-3): SQTIHQWPATLVQPVGSPLSLECTVEGTSNPNLYWYRQAAGRGLQLLFYSVGIGQISSEVPQNLSASRPQDRQFILSSKKLLLSDSGFYLCAWSATEDTQYFGPGTRLTVL.

This chain links TRBV7-2 with TRBJ1-6; the D gene is possibly TRBD1 (5 bases). The V end was cut by 5 bases, the J end by 11 bases, with 13 bases between. Germline loops: CDR1 SGHTA, CDR2 FQGNSA. The CDR3 length is 13 residues. CDR3 in amino acids: CASSPGGGTPLHF. In nucleotides, the CDR3 is TGTGCCAGCAGCCCTGGGGGGGGGACACCCCTCCACTTT. Full variable domain (remainder filled in from reference TRBV7-2 and TRBJ1-6): GAGVSQSPSNKVTEKGKDVELRCDPISGHTALYWYRQSLGQGLEFLIYFQGNSAPDKSGLPSDRFSAERTGGSVSTLTIQRTQQEDSAVYLCASSPGGGTPLHFGNGTRLTVT.

Many counts were recorded for this clone. V usage is TRBV7-9 and J usage is TRBJ2-7; TRBD1 is a possible D gene (6 bases). The germline V gene has CDR1 SEHNR and CDR2 FQNEAQ (reference sequence). The CDR3 sequence is 12 residues long. Trimming removed 3 bases at V and 6 bases at J, with 9 bases between. CDR3 DNA sequence: TGTGCCAGCAGCTTGAGCAGGGGCGAGCAGTACTTC. Protein: CASSLSRGEQYF.

This sequence joins TRBV5-4 and TRBJ2-3; the match to TRBD1 covers 9 bases. The ends lost 4 bases at V and 1 base at J; junction bases unmatched: 7. Germline loops: CDR1 SGHNT, CDR2 YYREEE (reference sequence). CDR3 size: 16 residues. The CDR3: CASSGGQGRGTDTQYF. Written as DNA, the CDR3 is TGTGCCAGCAGCGGGGGACAGGGTAGAGGCACAGATACGCAGTATTTT.

Only a few counts were recorded for this clone. V usage is TRBV5-1 and J usage is TRBJ2-1; 7 positions match TRBD2. The CDR3 spans 14 residues. Germline CDR1 SGHRS, CDR2 YFSETQ. With V trimmed by 4 bases and J by 7 bases, 8 bases remained unmatched. CDR3 loop: CASSRAGIANEQFF. CDR3 bases: TGCGCCAGCAGCAGAGCGGGAATAGCGAATGAGCAGTTCTTC.

This clone was found a few times. CDR3: CASIILGTSSYEQYF. The CDR3, as DNA: TGTGCCAGCATTATTCTGGGCACCAGCTCCTACGAGCAGTACTTC. This chain connects TRBV2 to TRBJ2-7, with D uncertain. V was cut by 7 bases and J by 0 bases, with 16 bases left in between. CDR3 length equals 15 residues. From germline, CDR1 is SNHLY and CDR2 FYNNEI. Full variable domain (rest looked up from reference TRBV2 and TRBJ2-7): EPEVTQTPSHQVTQMGQEVILRCVPISNHLYFYWYRQILGQKVEFLVSFYNNEISEKSEIFDDQFSVERPDGSNFTLKIRSTKLEDSAMYFCASIILGTSSYEQYFGPGTRLTVT.

This chain joins TRBV20-1 and TRBJ1-6; D ambiguous. CDR3 length: 11 residues. The V end was cut by 2 bases, the J end by 9 bases, with 5 bases between. The V gene's germline CDR1 is DFQATT and CDR2 SNEGSKA (reference sequence). The CDR3 sequence: CSARSGSPLHF. CDR3 sequence (DNA): TGCAGTGCTAGATCCGGTTCACCCCTCCACTTT.

This chain uses TRBV27 with TRBJ2-2; D is uncertain. Trimming cost V 4 bases and J 1 base, with 13 bases left between them. The CDR3 covers 16 residues. Germline-derived CDR1 and CDR2 are MNHEY and SMNVEV (reference sequence). For the CDR3, the DNA is TGTGCCAGCAGTTCCCTCCGAGGAGAGAACACCGGGGAGCTGTTTTTT. It is translated as CASSSLRGENTGELFF.

This clone appeared many times. This chain links TRBV4-2 with TRBJ2-5, with D maybe TRBD1 (5 bases). This CDR3 region has 14 residues. V was pared by 0 bases and J by 4 bases, with 9 bases between. CDR1 is LGHNA, CDR2 YNFKEQ, per germline. The CDR3 protein is CASSQDWQGETQYF. As DNA, the CDR3 is TGTGCCAGCAGCCAAGATTGGCAGGGAGAGACCCAGTACTTC.

J is TRBJ2-7 and V is TRBV4-2; 9 nucleotides align to TRBD1. V shed 0 bases, J shed 5 bases, and the junction held 5 bases outside the gene matches. In germline, CDR1 is LGHNA, CDR2 YNFKEQ. The length of the CDR3 is 15 residues. The CDR3 bases are TGTGCCAGCAGCCAAGAAGGGGACAGGGACCACGAGCAGTACTTC. Amino acids: CASSQEGDRDHEQYF.

A note on this clone: Additional DNA sequences in this sample encode the identical CDR3. For the CDR3, the DNA is TGTGCCAGCAGTTACCTGGCCAGCGGGGCCTACAATGAGCAGTTCTTC. Protein: CASSYLASGAYNEQFF. This chain links TRBV6-5 with TRBJ2-1; 7 positions match TRBD2. Germline lookup yields CDR1 MNHEY and CDR2 SVGAGI. This CDR3 is 16 amino acids long. V lost 2 bases to trimming and J lost 2 bases; unmatched junction nucleotides: 6.